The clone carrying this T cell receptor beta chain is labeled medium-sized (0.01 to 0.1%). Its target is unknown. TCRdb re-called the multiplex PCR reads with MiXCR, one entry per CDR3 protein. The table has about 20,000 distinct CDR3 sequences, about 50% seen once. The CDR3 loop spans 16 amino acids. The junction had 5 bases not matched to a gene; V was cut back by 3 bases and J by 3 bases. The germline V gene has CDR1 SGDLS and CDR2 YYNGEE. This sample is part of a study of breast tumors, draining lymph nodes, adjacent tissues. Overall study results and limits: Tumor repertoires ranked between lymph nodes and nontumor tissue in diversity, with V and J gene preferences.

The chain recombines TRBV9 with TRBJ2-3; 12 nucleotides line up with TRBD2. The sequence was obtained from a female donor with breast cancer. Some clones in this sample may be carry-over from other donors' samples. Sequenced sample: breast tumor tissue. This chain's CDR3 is CASSAPTSGRTDTQYF. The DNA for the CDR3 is TGTGCCAGCAGCGCTCCGACTAGCGGGAGAACAGATACGCAGTATTTT. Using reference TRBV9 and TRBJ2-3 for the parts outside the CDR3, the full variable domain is DSGVTQTPKHLITATGQRVTLRCSPRSGDLSVYWYQQSLDQGLQFLIQYYNGEERAKGNILERFSAQQFPDLHSELNLSSLELGDSALYFCASSAPTSGRTDTQYFGPGTRLTVL.